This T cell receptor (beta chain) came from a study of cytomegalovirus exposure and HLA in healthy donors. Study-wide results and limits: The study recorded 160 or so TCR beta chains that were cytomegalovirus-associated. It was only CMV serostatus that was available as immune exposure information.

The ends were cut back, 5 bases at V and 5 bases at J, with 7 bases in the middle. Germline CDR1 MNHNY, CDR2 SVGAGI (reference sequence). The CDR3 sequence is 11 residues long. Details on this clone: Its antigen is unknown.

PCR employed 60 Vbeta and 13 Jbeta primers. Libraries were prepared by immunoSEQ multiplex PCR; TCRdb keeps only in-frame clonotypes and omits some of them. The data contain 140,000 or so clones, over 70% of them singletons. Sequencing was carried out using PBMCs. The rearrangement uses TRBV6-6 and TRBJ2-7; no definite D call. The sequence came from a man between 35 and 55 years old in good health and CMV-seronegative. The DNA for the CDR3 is TGTGCCAGCAGTCCCTTCGACGAGCAGTACTTC. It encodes CASSPFDEQYF.